Below, 21 T cell receptor beta chains from the same sample are listed, as sequenced in a study of Ad26.COV2.S vaccination and SARS-CoV-2 variants. TCRdb's copy holds only in-frame clones and misses some; the assay was immunoSEQ multiplex PCR. The top ten hold over 1.3% of the sample, which has roughly 700,000 clones, about 90% seen once. Treatment meaning: around 19 received Ad26.COV2.S at low or high dose, single or two shots; about 5 received placebo; per-sample allocation not given. Following the first vaccine or placebo injection, samples were taken on day 63. This specimen consisted of peripheral blood, obtained in a trial of Ad26.COV2.S vaccine versus placebo. These receptors came from a person between 18 and 59 years old who received the Ad26.COV2.S COVID-19 vaccine or a placebo.

The chain links TRBV6-5 to TRBJ2-7; D uncertain. CDR3 length: 13 amino acids. The V gene lost 7 bases and the J gene lost 3 bases, with 13 bases spanning the gap. Germline-derived CDR1 and CDR2 are MNHEY and SVGAGI. The DNA of the CDR3 is TGTGCCAGCAAGCCGGGTCCCTTCTACGAGCAGTACTTC. Amino acid sequence: CASKPGPFYEQYF.

V gene TRBV11-2 combines with J gene TRBJ2-5; D not certain. Germline assignment: CDR1 SGHAT and CDR2 FQNNGV. This CDR3 has 13 residues. V was cut by 7 bases and J by 9 bases, with 18 bases left in between. The CDR3 DNA follows: TGTGCCAGCAACCATCGTTCGTCGCTGCCCCAGTACTTC. Translated, it gives CASNHRSSLPQYF.

This chain connects TRBV30 to TRBJ1-2; D not certain. CDR1 is GTSNPN, CDR2 SVGIG, per germline (reference sequence). Trimming took 1 base from V and 1 from J, leaving 10 bases between them. This CDR3 region has 14 residues. This CDR3 is CAWSGSFVNYGYTF. DNA for the CDR3: TGTGCCTGGAGTGGCAGCTTTGTTAACTATGGCTACACCTTC.

Here the CDR3 DNA reads TGTGCCAGCAGCCCTGGGCCTGGAAACACCATATATTTT. Residues: CASSPGPGNTIYF. The chain recombines TRBV11-3 with TRBJ1-3; D not resolved. Germline CDR1 reads SGHNT; CDR2 reads YENEEA. The CDR3 spans 13 residues. Trimming left V 5 bases short and J 2 bases short, with 7 bases between.

The chain links TRBV3-1 (or the pseudogene TRBV3-2) to TRBJ2-7; 8 bases are a match to TRBD1. The CDR3 consists of 15 residues. Per germline, CDR1 LGHDT and CDR2 YNNKEL (reference sequence). Trimming at V came to 0 bases and at J to 9 bases, leaving 10 bases not matched to a gene. The CDR3, as DNA: TGTGCCAGCAGCCAAGACAGGACAGGGCAGTGGGCGCAGTACTTC. This sequence encodes CASSQDRTGQWAQYF.

The chain joins TRBV3-1 (or the pseudogene TRBV3-2) to TRBJ2-3; 11 bases line up with TRBD2. Unmatched junction bases numbered 5, after V lost 4 bases and J lost 2 bases. The CDR3 runs 16 residues. The germline gives CDR1 LGHDT, CDR2 YNNKEL (reference sequence). CDR3 sequence reads: CASSPILAGDTDTQYF. The CDR3 DNA sequence: TGTGCCAGCAGCCCTATACTAGCGGGGGACACAGATACGCAGTATTTT.

The chain combines TRBV24-1 with TRBJ2-1, with 9 nucleotides matching TRBD1. Per the germline V gene, CDR1 is KGHDR and CDR2 is SFDVKD. V lost 12 bases, J lost 10 bases, and 6 bases stayed unmatched. The length of the CDR3 is 11 residues. For the CDR3, the DNA is TGTGCCGCCGGACAGGGGAACGAGCAGTTCTTC. Translation: CAAGQGNEQFF.

As for this clone: The identical CDR3 is also encoded by other nucleotide sequences in the sample. The chain combines TRBV30 with TRBJ1-5, with a possible D match to TRBD1 (6 bases). The germline V gene encodes CDR1 GTSNPN and CDR2 SVGIG (reference sequence). V was trimmed by 1 base and J by 7 bases, leaving 11 bases between them. This CDR3 has 13 amino acids. The CDR3 DNA reads as TGTGCCTGGAGTGGCAGGGGAGGCCAGCCCCAGCATTTT. Amino acids: CAWSGRGGQPQHF. Variable domain in full (rest from reference TRBV30 and TRBJ1-5): SQTIHQWPATLVQPVGSPLSLECTVEGTSNPNLYWYRQAAGRGLQLLFYSVGIGQISSEVPQNLSASRPQDRQFILSSKKLLLSDSGFYLCAWSGRGGQPQHFGDGTRLSIL.

The V and J genes are TRBV7-3 and TRBJ1-1, with no clear D. Germline V gene sequence: CDR1 SGHTA, CDR2 FQGTGA. Trimming removed 5 bases at V and 1 base at J, with 8 bases between. This CDR3 comprises 13 residues. CDR3 loop: CASSLTKNTEAFF. In nucleotides, the CDR3 is TGTGCCAGCAGCCTTACAAAGAACACTGAAGCTTTCTTT.

CDR3 DNA: TGTGCCAGCAGCCCCGAGCGGAGGGGGGAGCTGTTTTTT. Protein sequence: CASSPERRGELFF. The rearrangement links TRBV7-2 to TRBJ2-2; D possibly corresponds to TRBD2 (5 bases). The CDR3 sequence is 13 residues long. Germline CDR1 and CDR2: SGHTA and FQGNSA. V shed 5 bases and J shed 8 bases, with 12 bases lying between them.

The chain couples TRBV6-6 to TRBJ1-1; D call uncertain. The V end was cut by 2 bases, the J end by 6 bases, with 4 bases between. The CDR3 is 11 residues long. Per the germline V gene, CDR1 is MNHNY and CDR2 is SVGAGI (reference sequence). CDR3 loop: CASSYGSEAFF. CDR3 coding DNA: TGTGCCAGCAGTTACGGCTCTGAAGCTTTCTTT.

The chain combines TRBV30 with TRBJ2-7, with 9 bases matching TRBD1. J was trimmed by 1 base and V by 8 bases; bases with no gene match: 3. Germline V CDR1 and CDR2: GTSNPN, SVGIG (reference sequence). The CDR3 contains 12 residues. The CDR3 DNA sequence: TGTGCCGCCGGGACAGGGTCCTACGAGCAGTACTTC. Amino acid sequence: CAAGTGSYEQYF.

The CDR3 region has the DNA TGTGCTAGTGGTCCCGGGGAGGGGGCCTCTGGGGCCAACGTCCTGACTTTC. Translating it yields CASGPGEGASGANVLTF. V usage is TRBV12-5 and J usage is TRBJ2-6, with D possibly being TRBD1 or TRBD2 (7 bases each). This CDR3 spans 17 amino acids. Germline V gene data show CDR1 as LGHNT and CDR2 as FRNRAP. The ends were cut back, 5 bases at V and 0 bases at J, with 14 bases in the middle.

The J gene is TRBJ2-1, the V gene TRBV29-1; 7 nucleotides line up with TRBD2. The CDR3 sequence is 14 residues long. CDR1 SQVTM and CDR2 ANQGSEA come from the germline V gene. The trim removed 7 bases at V and 7 bases at J, leaving 13 bases unmatched. In nucleotides, the CDR3 is TGCAGCGGCGCACGGGACTACGGACCTAATGAGCAGTTCTTC. Translated, it gives CSGARDYGPNEQFF.

V and J are TRBV24-1 and TRBJ2-7, with D possibly TRBD1 on 5 matching bases. Germline V CDR1 and CDR2: KGHDR, SFDVKD. The CDR3 is 14 amino acids. Trimming shortened V by 2 bases and J by 3 bases, and 10 bases separated the two germline ends. The chain's CDR3 is CATSDSADSYEQYF. The CDR3 DNA reads as TGTGCCACCAGTGATTCGGCCGACAGCTACGAGCAGTACTTC.

V and J are TRBV5-4 and TRBJ2-7, with D uncertain. CDR3 length: 12 amino acids. Germline V gene sequence: CDR1 SGHNT, CDR2 YYREEE (reference sequence). The germline V and J ends were trimmed by 3 bases and 6 bases, with 10 bases remaining between them. The CDR3 here is CASSSPYSEQYF. The CDR3 DNA follows: TGTGCCAGCAGCTCCCCTTACTCCGAGCAGTACTTC.

This clone was observed a few times. The V and J genes are TRBV19 and TRBJ1-1, with TRBD1 matching 7 bases. Trimming took 5 bases from V and 5 from J; bases not matched to a gene: 8. CDR1 is LNHDA, CDR2 SQIVND, per germline (reference sequence). This CDR3 region has 14 residues. The CDR3 sequence is CASSLMTGSTEAFF. The CDR3 DNA is TGTGCCAGTAGTTTAATGACAGGGTCTACTGAAGCTTTCTTT.

This chain connects TRBV15 to TRBJ2-2; the D call may be TRBD1 or TRBD2 (5 bases each). The CDR3 loop spans 18 amino acids. CDR1 LNHNV and CDR2 YYDKDF come from the germline V gene (reference sequence). V was shortened by 0 bases and J by 0 bases, with 14 bases between the two germline ends. The CDR3 coding sequence is TGTGCCACCAGCAGAGATCCAGGACGAGGGGCGAACACCGGGGAGCTGTTTTTT. Translated: CATSRDPGRGANTGELFF.

The table lists this clone with a count of one. V gene TRBV11-2 combines with J gene TRBJ2-2; TRBD2 matches 14 bases. Trimming took 5 bases from V and 7 from J; bases not matched to a gene: 6. CDR3 length: 16 residues. Per the germline V gene, CDR1 is SGHAT and CDR2 is FQNNGV. The CDR3 nucleotides read TGTGCCAGCAGCCTAGGACTAGCGGGAGGCCGCGGGGAGCTGTTTTTT. Protein product: CASSLGLAGGRGELFF.

J is TRBJ2-3 and V is TRBV6-2 or TRBV6-3, with 7 bases fitting TRBD1. J gave up 1 base and V 6 bases, and 7 bases lay outside the gene matches. CDR3 length: 15 residues. Germline V gives CDR1 MNHEY, CDR2 SVGEGT. CDR3 coding DNA: TGTGCCAGCAGCCGACGACAGGGTGGCACAGATACGCAGTATTTT. Translation: CASSRRQGGTDTQYF.

This chain's CDR3 is CASSPGGNEQYF. The CDR3 DNA reads as TGTGCCAGCTCCCCGGGGGGGAACGAGCAGTACTTC. The chain joins TRBV18 to TRBJ2-7; 8 bases are shared with TRBD2. J was trimmed by 5 bases and V by 6 bases; bases with no gene match: 3. The CDR3 consists of 12 residues. Germline V gene lookup returns CDR1 KGHSH and CDR2 LQKENI. The variable domain in full, with the rest retrieved from reference TRBV18 and TRBJ2-7, is NAGVMQNPRHLVRRRGQEARLRCSPMKGHSHVYWYRQLPEEGLKFMVYLQKENIIDESGMPKERFSAEFPKEGPSILRIQQVVRGDSAAYFCASSPGGNEQYFGPGTRLTVT.